What follows are 28 T cell receptor beta chains derived from one specimen sequenced in a study of Graves' ophthalmopathy and Graves' hyperthyroidism (dated 2018 in TCRdb). Sequenced on an Illumina HiSeq 2000. For repertoire sequencing, TCR beta CDR3 regions were amplified from RNA transcripts. A first-round RT-PCR used HTBI primers with the Qiagen OneStep RT-PCR kit, followed by a second-round multiplex PCR, size selection and purification. TCRdb trimmed public reads at Q25 via fastp, called clones via MiXCR and kept in-frame beta chains. Records with the same CDR3 protein are collapsed into one entry carrying the most frequent genes and DNA. This sample holds approximately 480,000 distinct CDR3 sequences; 13% to 15% were observed only once. The ten largest clones take up about a tenth of the sample. Sequencing was performed on blood. The receptors were gathered from a woman aged 25 to 39 with Graves' ophthalmopathy. Donor details come from another sample of the same person, matched by shared clones.

This clonotype showed up many times. V gene TRBV6-1 combines with J gene TRBJ1-1, with 7 nucleotides matching TRBD1. The ends lost 7 bases at V and 4 bases at J; junction bases unmatched: 15. Looked up from germline, CDR1 is MNHNS and CDR2 is SASEGT. The CDR3 is 16 residues long. The CDR3 reads CASTPGGDSQVTEAFF. The CDR3 DNA is TGTGCCAGCACCCCTGGGGGGGACAGCCAGGTCACTGAAGCTTTCTTT.

Only a few counts were recorded for this clonotype. The genes are TRBV30 and TRBJ2-5; TRBD2 agrees at 14 bases. Germline CDR1 reads GTSNPN; CDR2 reads SVGIG (reference sequence). With V trimmed by 1 base and J by 4 bases, 2 bases remained unmatched. The CDR3 extends over 15 amino acids. The CDR3 reads CAWSAGTSGRETQYF. The DNA for the CDR3 is TGTGCCTGGAGTGCAGGGACTAGCGGGAGAGAGACCCAGTACTTC. The complete variable domain, with remaining parts taken from reference TRBV30 and TRBJ2-5, reads SQTIHQWPATLVQPVGSPLSLECTVEGTSNPNLYWYRQAAGRGLQLLFYSVGIGQISSEVPQNLSASRPQDRQFILSSKKLLLSDSGFYLCAWSAGTSGRETQYFGPGTRLLVL.

In its sample, this clonotype was seen many times. The chain combines TRBV6-5 with TRBJ1-2; no reliable D call. Trimming pared 2 bases from V and 2 bases from J, leaving 6 bases between. Germline CDR1 MNHEY, CDR2 SVGAGI. The CDR3 runs to 13 residues. The CDR3 DNA follows: TGTGCCAGCAGTTACGGGGAGAACTATGGCTACACCTTC. Protein: CASSYGENYGYTF.

On this clonotype: It may be a read error: a sequence one base away is much more abundant. V gene TRBV20-1 combines with J gene TRBJ2-5; 8 bases align to TRBD2. The germline gives CDR1 DFQATT, CDR2 SNEGSKA (reference sequence). CDR3 size: 14 residues. V lost 6 bases and J lost 2; bases outside the gene matches: 8. The CDR3 sequence is CSAIRSSGQETQYF. CDR3 in DNA: TGCAGTGCAATCCGGTCTAGCGGGCAAGAGACCCAGTACTTC.

Ten or more counts support this clonotype. The rearrangement links TRBV24-1 to TRBJ2-7; tentatively, D is TRBD1 (7 bases). There are 14 residues in the CDR3. Trimming removed 2 bases from V and 6 bases from J, with 13 bases in between. Germline V gene lookup returns CDR1 KGHDR and CDR2 SFDVKD. CDR3 in DNA: TGTGCCACCAGTGATTCGGCCAGGGGGGCCGAGCAGTACTTC. This sequence encodes CATSDSARGAEQYF.

In this sample, this clonotype turned up many times. The chain carries TRBV12-3 or TRBV12-4 and TRBJ1-2; 7 bases align to TRBD1. J gave up 7 bases and V 2 bases, and 7 bases lay outside the gene matches. The CDR3 consists of 14 residues. The CDR3 bases are TGTGCCAGCAGTTTAAGACAGGGTAGCTCTGGCTACACCTTC. Translating it yields CASSLRQGSSGYTF.

This clonotype was seen many times. This sequence joins TRBV10-3 and TRBJ1-5; D remains ambiguous. Per the germline V gene, CDR1 is ENHRY and CDR2 is SYGVKD. The CDR3 runs 14 residues. Trimming cost V 2 bases and J 4 bases, with 9 bases left between them. The CDR3 sequence is CAISEEEWNQPQHF. CDR3 DNA: TGTGCCATCAGTGAGGAGGAATGGAATCAGCCCCAGCATTTT.

This clonotype was observed at least ten times. The chain is built from TRBV4-1 and TRBJ2-7; no clear D. CDR1 is MGHRA, CDR2 YSYEKL, per germline. V dropped 0 bases and J dropped 6 bases, with 9 bases sitting between them. The CDR3 totals 13 residues. As DNA, the CDR3 is TGCGCCAGCAGCCAAGACCTCGTATCCGAGCAGTACTTC. Its translation is CASSQDLVSEQYF.

This clonotype has ten or more counts. This sequence joins TRBV7-9 and TRBJ1-1; no clear D gene. Germline V gene sequence: CDR1 SEHNR, CDR2 FQNEAQ (reference sequence). This CDR3 is 15 amino acids long. V gave up 0 bases and J gave up 2 bases, with 10 bases separating them. CDR3 region: CASSLAGGPNTEAFF. The CDR3, as DNA: TGTGCCAGCAGCTTAGCCGGCGGCCCTAACACTGAAGCTTTCTTT.

This clonotype was counted ten times or more. The genes are TRBV20-1 and TRBJ1-6, with 7 nucleotides matching TRBD1. In germline, CDR1 is DFQATT, CDR2 SNEGSKA (reference sequence). The trim removed 4 bases at V and 4 bases at J, leaving 4 bases unmatched. The CDR3 has 14 amino acids. The CDR3 is CSATGQLYNSPLHF. In DNA form, the CDR3 reads TGCAGTGCTACGGGACAGCTGTATAATTCACCCCTCCACTTT.

This clonotype has a count of ten or more. The gene calls are TRBV6-5 and TRBJ2-7; D remains unclear. The CDR3 runs to 17 residues. Germline V gene lookup returns CDR1 MNHEY and CDR2 SVGAGI. With 0 bases removed from V and 3 bases from J, the gap between germline ends came to 18 bases. CDR3 nucleotides: TGTGCCAGCAGTTACTCGAGGCTACCCAAGGAGAGCTACGAGCAGTACTTC. It translates to CASSYSRLPKESYEQYF.

This clonotype was counted a few times. This chain joins TRBV12-3 or TRBV12-4 and TRBJ1-6; D gene uncertain. V was trimmed by 1 base and J by 0 bases, leaving 10 bases between them. The CDR3 covers 17 residues. CDR3: CASSLGRDSSYNSPLHF. DNA of the CDR3: TGTGCCAGCAGTTTAGGTCGGGATTCCTCCTATAATTCACCCCTCCACTTT.

This clonotype was recorded at least ten times. The rearrangement uses TRBV12-3 or TRBV12-4 and TRBJ2-5, with a weak D call TRBD2 (6 bases). The CDR3 extends over 15 amino acids. V lost 5 bases and J lost 5, with 18 bases in between. CDR3 residues: CASSPGTLLTETQYF. The CDR3 coding sequence is TGTGCCAGCAGTCCAGGGACTCTCTTGACGGAGACCCAGTACTTC.

This clonotype was observed at least ten times. The J gene is TRBJ2-5, the V gene TRBV12-3 or TRBV12-4; 11 bases align to TRBD2. Unmatched junction bases numbered 5, after V lost 1 base and J lost 1 base. CDR3 length equals 17 residues. CDR3 residues: CASSLEGTSGIQETQYF. As DNA, the CDR3 is TGTGCCAGCAGTTTAGAAGGGACTAGCGGCATCCAAGAGACCCAGTACTTC.

The chain couples TRBV6-1 to TRBJ2-7; weak D call: TRBD2 (6 bases). Germline CDR1 is MNHNS and CDR2 is SASEGT. The CDR3 sequence is 15 residues long. V gave up 2 bases and J gave up 0 bases, with 11 bases separating them. CDR3 region: CASSEWEAYSYEQYF. The CDR3 bases are TGTGCCAGCAGTGAATGGGAGGCATACTCCTACGAGCAGTACTTC.

DNA of the CDR3: TGTGCCGCGGACATGGGGTACCAAGAGACCCAGTACTTC. Protein product: CAADMGYQETQYF. The chain links TRBV2 to TRBJ2-5; a possible D gene is TRBD1 (5 bases). Deletions cut 11 bases from V and 0 bases from J, with 13 bases between. The length of the CDR3 is 13 residues. Germline CDR1 is SNHLY and CDR2 is FYNNEI. Complete variable domain (other parts from reference TRBV2 and TRBJ2-5): EPEVTQTPSHQVTQMGQEVILRCVPISNHLYFYWYRQILGQKVEFLVSFYNNEISEKSEIFDDQFSVERPDGSNFTLKIRSTKLEDSAMYFCAADMGYQETQYFGPGTRLLVL.

This clonotype was counted a few times. The J gene is TRBJ1-1, the V gene TRBV4-1, with D possibly matching TRBD1 (5 bases). Trimming removed 7 bases from V and 0 bases from J, with 21 bases in between. Germline V gene data show CDR1 as MGHRA and CDR2 as YSYEKL. The CDR3 sequence is 17 residues long. In DNA, the CDR3 is TGCGCCAGCACCCTACTCCCCCCGGACAACCTGAACACTGAAGCTTTCTTT. Its protein product is CASTLLPPDNLNTEAFF.

This clonotype was seen repeatedly, ten times or more. A read error may produce the germline difference seen at one junction end. The J gene is TRBJ1-1, the V gene TRBV6-1; tentative D call: TRBD1 (6 bases). The CDR3 is made up of 14 amino acids. Germline loops: CDR1 MNHNS, CDR2 SASEGT. The CDR3 DNA follows: TGTGCCAGCAGTGAAAGGACGGGGGCCGGGGAAGCTCTCTTT. Amino acid sequence: CASSERTGAGEALF.

This clonotype was observed many times. J is TRBJ2-4 and V is TRBV15, with a possible D match to TRBD1 (6 bases). The CDR3 consists of 16 residues. Germline-derived CDR1 and CDR2 are LNHNV and YYDKDF (reference sequence). V was shortened by 1 base and J by 0 bases, with 10 bases between the two germline ends. The CDR3 region has the DNA TGTGCCACCAGCAGAGGCCCAGGGGTAGCCAAAAACATTCAGTACTTC. Translation gives CATSRGPGVAKNIQYF.

This clonotype was seen repeatedly, ten times or more. The chain joins TRBV12-5 to TRBJ2-2; no firm D call. From germline, CDR1 is LGHNT and CDR2 FRNRAP. Trimming removed 1 base at V and 2 bases at J, with 11 bases between. This CDR3 contains 16 residues. In nucleotides, the CDR3 is TGTGCTAGTGGTTTGGGGAGTTCAATTAACACCGGGGAGCTGTTTTTT. Amino acid sequence: CASGLGSSINTGELFF.

A note on this clonotype: A read error may explain this, as a much larger clone is one base away. The chain recombines TRBV27 with TRBJ2-5; TRBD1 is a possible D gene (6 bases). Germline CDR1 reads MNHEY; CDR2 reads SMNVEV (reference sequence). Deletions cut 5 bases from V and 2 bases from J, with 12 bases between. The CDR3 runs to 14 residues. CDR3 in DNA: TGTGCCAGCAGTCACCAGGGGAGACAAGAGACCCAGTACTTC. Protein product: CASSHQGRQETQYF.

Many counts were recorded for this clonotype. The chain combines TRBV6-1 with TRBJ1-6, with D unclear. Germline V gene data show CDR1 as MNHNS and CDR2 as SASEGT. Trimming took off 3 bases at V and 0 bases at J, with 9 bases between the two ends. The CDR3 is made up of 16 amino acids. CDR3 nucleotide sequence: TGTGCCAGCAGTGATCCGGTGAGCTCCTATAATTCACCCCTCCACTTT. Translating gives CASSDPVSSYNSPLHF.

In its sample, this clonotype was seen many times. This rearrangement joins TRBV6-2 or TRBV6-3 to TRBJ2-7; a possible D gene is TRBD2 (6 bases). The CDR3 is 16 amino acids. Deletions cut 3 bases from V and 0 bases from J, with 15 bases between. The V gene's germline CDR1 is MNHEY and CDR2 SVGEGT. CDR3 residues: CASSYHRDWSSYEQYF. CDR3 DNA sequence: TGTGCCAGCAGTTATCACCGGGACTGGAGCTCCTACGAGCAGTACTTC.

The chain combines TRBV9 with TRBJ2-7, with 11 bases fitting TRBD1. V shed 4 bases and J 2 bases; nucleotides not matched to a gene: 5. Germline lookup yields CDR1 SGDLS and CDR2 YYNGEE. The CDR3 is 15 amino acids. Here the CDR3 reads CASSPRDRGAYEQYF. CDR3 sequence (DNA): TGTGCCAGCAGCCCCAGGGACAGGGGGGCCTACGAGCAGTACTTC. The full variable domain, in which reference TRBV9 and TRBJ2-7 provide the parts outside the CDR3, is DSGVTQTPKHLITATGQRVTLRCSPRSGDLSVYWYQQSLDQGLQFLIQYYNGEERAKGNILERFSAQQFPDLHSELNLSSLELGDSALYFCASSPRDRGAYEQYFGPGTRLTVT.

With respect to this clonotype: It may be a read error: a sequence one base away is much more abundant. The CDR3 does not close with the conserved phenylalanine or tryptophan, likely indicating a read error. The rearrangement links TRBV10-1 to TRBJ1-2, with D hard to call. V lost 5 bases and J lost 3, with 1 base in between. CDR3 length: 10 amino acids. Germline-derived CDR1 and CDR2 are WNHNN and SYGVQD (reference sequence). The CDR3 DNA is TGCGCCAGCAGTTACTATGGCTACACCTAC. It translates to CASSYYGYTY.

This clonotype appeared many times. The chain's CDR3 is CASSLGQGAAGANVLTF. The DNA of the CDR3 is TGTGCCAGCAGCTTAGGACAGGGGGCGGCTGGGGCCAACGTCCTGACTTTC. The chain uses TRBV13 and TRBJ2-6; TRBD1 agrees at 9 bases. Trimming cost V 0 bases and J 2 bases; bases outside gene matches: 2. Looked up from germline, CDR1 is PRHDT and CDR2 is FYEKMQ (reference sequence). CDR3 length: 17 amino acids.

The count of this clonotype is one. The chain is built from TRBV30 and TRBJ2-4; D is possibly TRBD1 or TRBD2 (5 bases each). The CDR3 is made up of 14 amino acids. Germline CDR1 is GTSNPN and CDR2 is SVGIG (reference sequence). V gave up 2 bases and J gave up 5 bases, with 13 bases separating them. Here the CDR3 reads CAWSSTGTENIQYF. CDR3 coding DNA: TGTGCCTGGAGTTCCACCGGGACGGAAAACATTCAGTACTTC.

This clonotype appeared many times. This rearrangement joins TRBV27 to TRBJ2-7; D remains ambiguous. Germline loops: CDR1 MNHEY, CDR2 SMNVEV (reference sequence). The V gene lost 5 bases and the J gene lost 3 bases, with 20 bases spanning the gap. The CDR3 sequence is 16 residues long. DNA for the CDR3: TGTGCCAGCAGTCCCCAGGTACGGCAGCTCTTCTACGAGCAGTACTTC. It encodes CASSPQVRQLFYEQYF.